This passage covers 22 T cell receptor beta chains from one sample sequenced in a study of cytomegalovirus exposure and HLA in healthy donors. Sequencing was performed with immunoSEQ multiplex PCR; in TCRdb, only in-frame clones are kept and a portion is missing. Seen here are a few hundred thousand clones, approximately 80% observed once, and the top ten hold over 12%. Sample: PBMCs. These receptor sequences come from a young woman in good health and CMV-seropositive.

The J gene is TRBJ1-3, the V gene TRBV5-1; 8 positions agree with TRBD1. CDR1 and CDR2 (germline): SGHRS, YFSETQ. The V segment lost 4 bases and the J segment 2 bases; nucleotides outside the gene matches: 5. The CDR3 sequence is 15 residues long. This chain's CDR3 is CASSLEGQAGNTIYF. Here the CDR3 DNA reads TGCGCCAGCAGCCTGGAGGGACAGGCTGGAAACACCATATATTTT.

This clone was seen only once. CDR3 loop: CASSFSGGGNTIYF. CDR3 nucleotide sequence: TGTGCCAGCAGCTTTTCTGGGGGCGGGAACACCATATATTTT. The V call is TRBV11-2, the J call TRBJ1-3; TRBD1 might be the D (6 bases). Germline assignment: CDR1 SGHAT and CDR2 FQNNGV. This CDR3 region has 14 residues. Trimming removed 3 bases from V and 7 bases from J, with 13 bases in between.

The chain couples TRBV9 to TRBJ2-6; D call uncertain. This CDR3 is built from 13 residues. Deletions cut 0 bases from V and 2 bases from J, with 0 bases between. CDR1 and CDR2 (germline): SGDLS, YYNGEE. The CDR3 here is CASSVAGANVLTF. As DNA, the CDR3 is TGTGCCAGCAGCGTAGCTGGGGCCAACGTCCTGACTTTC.

This chain joins TRBV11-2 and TRBJ2-2; D is undetermined. Germline CDR1 reads SGHAT; CDR2 reads FQNNGV. The CDR3 is 15 residues long. Trimming removed 4 bases at V and 7 bases at J, with 16 bases between. The CDR3 DNA follows: TGTGCCAGCAGCTCCGACATCGCCGTAGGCGGGGAGCTGTTTTTT. This translates into CASSSDIAVGGELFF.

This rearrangement joins TRBV7-2 to TRBJ2-7; D remains unclear. The CDR3 contains 13 residues. Germline V lookup: CDR1 SGHTA, CDR2 FQGNSA. V was trimmed by 3 bases and J by 2 bases, leaving 8 bases between them. Here the CDR3 reads CASSFSQPYEQYF. The CDR3, as DNA: TGTGCCAGCAGCTTTTCACAGCCCTACGAGCAGTACTTC.

V usage is TRBV7-3 and J usage is TRBJ2-7; 7 bases fit TRBD1. CDR3 length: 13 residues. Germline lookup yields CDR1 SGHTA and CDR2 FQGTGA. The trim removed 1 base at V and 5 bases at J, leaving 2 bases unmatched. The CDR3 sequence is CASSLKGADEQYF. For the CDR3, the DNA is TGTGCCAGCAGCTTAAAGGGGGCGGACGAGCAGTACTTC.

V and J are TRBV28 and TRBJ2-7; D perhaps matches TRBD2 (5 bases). Germline CDR1 MDHEN, CDR2 SYDVKM. V lost 0 bases to trimming and J lost 5 bases, with 11 bases between them. The CDR3 sequence is 14 residues long. The CDR3, as DNA: TGTGCCAGCAGTTTATGGAGGGCTGGTAACGAGCAGTACTTC. This encodes CASSLWRAGNEQYF.

The chain combines TRBV30 with TRBJ2-7; 7 nucleotides agree with TRBD2. The V gene's germline CDR1 is GTSNPN and CDR2 SVGIG (reference sequence). CDR3 size: 13 residues. The V and J ends lost 5 bases and 1 base, in that order; junction bases with no gene match: 5. The CDR3 protein is CAWAGEGSYEQYF. For the CDR3, the DNA is TGTGCCTGGGCGGGAGAGGGGTCCTACGAGCAGTACTTC.

This clone was counted ten times or more. The chain couples TRBV5-1 to TRBJ2-1; weak D call: TRBD2 (6 bases). Trimming pared 2 bases from V and 7 bases from J, leaving 13 bases between. The CDR3 has 14 residues. The germline V gene has CDR1 SGHRS and CDR2 YFSETQ. As DNA, the CDR3 is TGCGCCAGCAGCTTTCTGTCCGGGGGTAATGAGCAGTTCTTC. This translates into CASSFLSGGNEQFF. The variable domain in full, completed from reference TRBV5-1 and TRBJ2-1, reads KAGVTQTPRYLIKTRGQQVTLSCSPISGHRSVSWYQQTPGQGLQFLFEYFSETQRNKGNFPGRFSGRQFSNSRSEMNVSTLELGDSALYLCASSFLSGGNEQFFGPGTRLTVL.

V and J are TRBV11-2 and TRBJ1-2; TRBD1 aligns across 10 bases. This CDR3 is built from 16 residues. Germline CDR1 SGHAT, CDR2 FQNNGV. The J segment lost 5 bases and the V segment lost 3 bases, leaving 9 bases of the junction unmatched. The CDR3 reads CASSFSPTGGGYGYTF. CDR3 coding DNA: TGTGCCAGCAGCTTTTCCCCGACAGGGGGCGGGTATGGCTACACCTTC.

The CDR3 DNA sequence: TGTGCCATCAGGGACGGAATTAATGAAAAACTGTTTTTT. It encodes CAIRDGINEKLFF. The genes are TRBV10-3 and TRBJ1-4; the D is unclear. There are 13 residues in the CDR3. Germline values: CDR1 ENHRY, CDR2 SYGVKD. Trimming left V 6 bases short and J 4 bases short, with 9 bases between.

DNA for the CDR3: TGCGCCAGCAGCCAGAAAATCAGGGGGACGAAACAAAACTATGGCTACACCTTC. Protein product: CASSQKIRGTKQNYGYTF. The chain links TRBV4-1 to TRBJ1-2; TRBD1 agrees at 7 bases. Germline CDR1 reads MGHRA; CDR2 reads YSYEKL. CDR3 length: 18 amino acids. V gave up 3 bases and J gave up 2 bases; unmatched junction bases: 15.

The V call is TRBV29-1, the J call TRBJ1-1; no definite D call. CDR3 length: 10 residues. V was shortened by 7 bases and J by 4 bases, with 7 bases between the two germline ends. Germline V gives CDR1 SQVTM, CDR2 ANQGSEA. The DNA for the CDR3 is TGCAGCGCTCGGATCACTGAAGCTTTCTTT. Translation gives CSARITEAFF.

CDR3 sequence: CASRSEAGDRQFF. The CDR3, as DNA: TGTGCCAGCAGGTCCGAAGCGGGAGATCGGCAGTTCTTC. The genes are TRBV2 and TRBJ2-1; 8 nucleotides agree with TRBD2. Trimming cost V 6 bases and J 12 bases; bases outside gene matches: 10. The CDR3 is 13 amino acids. The germline gives CDR1 SNHLY, CDR2 FYNNEI.

The chain employs TRBV4-3 and TRBJ1-1, with D maybe TRBD1 (6 bases). Germline CDR1 reads LGHNA; CDR2 reads YSLEER. CDR3 length: 14 amino acids. With 3 bases removed from V and 1 base from J, the gap between germline ends came to 9 bases. This CDR3 reads CASSQRTANTEAFF. The DNA for the CDR3 is TGCGCCAGCAGCCAGCGGACAGCGAACACTGAAGCTTTCTTT.

The J gene is TRBJ2-7, the V gene TRBV6-1; D perhaps matches TRBD1 (6 bases). Germline CDR1 reads MNHNS; CDR2 reads SASEGT. The CDR3 totals 17 residues. The V end was cut by 3 bases, the J end by 3 bases, with 21 bases between. The CDR3 protein is CASSDWGSNRVIYEQYF. In nucleotides, the CDR3 is TGTGCCAGCAGTGATTGGGGTTCAAACAGGGTGATCTACGAGCAGTACTTC.

The chain has TRBV6-5 and TRBJ2-7, with TRBD1 matching over 8 bases. Germline loops: CDR1 MNHEY, CDR2 SVGAGI. V lost 8 bases, J lost 3 bases, and 6 bases stayed unmatched. The CDR3 loop spans 13 amino acids. CDR3 residues: CASQRTGLYEQYF. DNA for the CDR3: TGTGCCAGCCAAAGGACAGGGCTCTACGAGCAGTACTTC.

The V gene is TRBV4-1, the J gene TRBJ2-7; 7 positions agree with TRBD1. The CDR3 runs 15 residues. The J segment lost 2 bases and the V segment lost 2 bases, leaving 6 bases of the junction unmatched. Looked up from germline, CDR1 is MGHRA and CDR2 is YSYEKL. CDR3 sequence (DNA): TGCGCCAGCAGCCAAACGACAGGGCCGACCTACGAGCAGTACTTC. This gives the protein CASSQTTGPTYEQYF.

The chain uses TRBV20-1 and TRBJ1-1; D gene ambiguous. CDR3 length equals 10 residues. Trimming shortened V by 6 bases and J by 4 bases, and 6 bases separated the two germline ends. CDR1 is DFQATT and CDR2 is SNEGSKA in the germline V gene (reference sequence). As DNA, the CDR3 is TGCAGTGCAGTAGGCACTGAAGCTTTCTTT. The encoded protein is CSAVGTEAFF.

V is TRBV27 and J is TRBJ2-7, with D uncertain. The CDR3 contains 14 residues. V lost 1 base, J lost 4 bases, and 11 bases lay in between. CDR1 and CDR2 from the germline V gene are MNHEY and SMNVEV (reference sequence). The DNA of the CDR3 is TGTGCCAGCAGTTTATTTTCCGGACCATACGAGCAGTACTTC. Its protein product is CASSLFSGPYEQYF.

V is TRBV27 and J is TRBJ1-1, with D perhaps matching TRBD1 (6 bases). Trimming left V 11 bases short and J 10 bases short, with 17 bases between. CDR3 length: 11 amino acids. Germline V lookup: CDR1 MNHEY, CDR2 SMNVEV (reference sequence). CDR3 protein: CAVRGGPVAFF. For the CDR3, the DNA is TGTGCCGTTAGAGGGGGGCCGGTAGCTTTCTTT.

This chain joins TRBV27 and TRBJ1-5; D is undetermined. Trimming stripped 1 base from V and 7 bases from J, with 11 bases between. Germline CDR1 is MNHEY and CDR2 is SMNVEV (reference sequence). The CDR3 loop spans 14 amino acids. CDR3 amino acids: CASSLYRFGQPQHF. The CDR3 nucleotides are TGTGCCAGCAGTTTATACCGGTTTGGGCAGCCCCAGCATTTT.